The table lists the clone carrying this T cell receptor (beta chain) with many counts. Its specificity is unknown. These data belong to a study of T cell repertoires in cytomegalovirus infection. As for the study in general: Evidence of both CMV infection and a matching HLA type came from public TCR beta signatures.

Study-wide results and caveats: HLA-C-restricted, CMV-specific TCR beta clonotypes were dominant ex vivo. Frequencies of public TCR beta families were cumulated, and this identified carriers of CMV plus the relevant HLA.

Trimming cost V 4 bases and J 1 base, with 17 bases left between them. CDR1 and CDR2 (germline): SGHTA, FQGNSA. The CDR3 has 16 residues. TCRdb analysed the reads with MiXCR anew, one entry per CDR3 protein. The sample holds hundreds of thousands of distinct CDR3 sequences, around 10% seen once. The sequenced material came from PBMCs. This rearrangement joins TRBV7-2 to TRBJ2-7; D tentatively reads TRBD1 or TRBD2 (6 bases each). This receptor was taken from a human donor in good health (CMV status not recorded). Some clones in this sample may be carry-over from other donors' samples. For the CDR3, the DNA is TGTGCCAGCAGCTATTTAGTGGGGGGCGCGTCCTACGAGCAGTACTTC. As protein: CASSYLVGGASYEQYF. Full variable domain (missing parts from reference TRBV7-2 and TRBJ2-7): GAGVSQSPSNKVTEKGKDVELRCDPISGHTALYWYRQSLGQGLEFLIYFQGNSAPDKSGLPSDRFSAERTGGSVSTLTIQRTQQEDSAVYLCASSYLVGGASYEQYFGPGTRLTVT.